This T cell receptor beta chain appears in the sequencing data of a study of human T cells and chemical hapten exposure. In the case of this clonotype: What it binds is unknown. Being one base from a much bigger clone, this may be a read error.

Whole-study results and caveats: There was a positive correlation between PT1 expanded TCR counts and patch test score.

Authors' data handling: Samples had a median of around 88,000 TCRs, ranging about 20,000 to 700,000. Each CDR3 protein is one row after TCRdb ran MiXCR on the RACE reads. In this record, the V and J calls reflect TCRdb's handling and not the investigators' own analysis. This sample carries some 81,000 distinct CDR3 sequences, under 14% of them seen once, and the ten largest clones take roughly 1.4%. Described time point: patch test 2, 6 weeks after DPC sensitization. Treatment here: therapeutic diphenylcyclopropenone sensitization with weekly scalp DPC. The study extracted total RNA from unfractionated whole blood. The CDR3 totals 17 residues. Germline CDR1 is SGHRS and CDR2 is YFSETQ.

The chain has TRBV5-1 and TRBJ2-6; perhaps TRBD1 as D (5 bases). The receptor's source is a man younger than 30 with alopecia areata. Some clones in this sample may be carry-over from other donors' samples. The sequencing here drew on whole blood, taken in connection with sensitization to the hapten diphenylcyclopropenone (DPC). The DNA of the CDR3 is TGCGCCAGCAGCCGAATAGGGGTTGGAGCTGGGACCAACGTCCTGACTTTC. Its protein is CASSRIGVGAGTNVLTF.